This T cell receptor beta chain came from a study of response to subunit inactivated influenza vaccine. Study-wide results and limits: Only a handful of new T cells, the authors suggested, are recruited with each seasonal influenza vaccination.

Germline CDR1 reads SEHNR; CDR2 reads FQNEAQ (reference sequence). The CDR3 extends over 16 amino acids. V lost 5 bases to trimming and J lost 1 base; unmatched junction nucleotides: 7. Details on this clonotype: The antigen is not known.

TCRdb recomputed calls from the RT-PCR reads with MiXCR, one row per CDR3 protein. This table has hundreds of thousands of distinct CDR3 sequences, around 14% appearing once. The sequence derives from a man aged 50-59 years who received an inactivated influenza vaccine. The chain carries TRBV7-9 and TRBJ2-2, with 7 bases matching TRBD1. The source was PBMCs from blood, collected approximately 15 days before vaccination. CDR3 region: CASSQRTGRNTGELFF. Written as DNA, the CDR3 is TGTGCCAGCAGCCAGAGGACAGGCCGGAACACCGGGGAGCTGTTTTTT.